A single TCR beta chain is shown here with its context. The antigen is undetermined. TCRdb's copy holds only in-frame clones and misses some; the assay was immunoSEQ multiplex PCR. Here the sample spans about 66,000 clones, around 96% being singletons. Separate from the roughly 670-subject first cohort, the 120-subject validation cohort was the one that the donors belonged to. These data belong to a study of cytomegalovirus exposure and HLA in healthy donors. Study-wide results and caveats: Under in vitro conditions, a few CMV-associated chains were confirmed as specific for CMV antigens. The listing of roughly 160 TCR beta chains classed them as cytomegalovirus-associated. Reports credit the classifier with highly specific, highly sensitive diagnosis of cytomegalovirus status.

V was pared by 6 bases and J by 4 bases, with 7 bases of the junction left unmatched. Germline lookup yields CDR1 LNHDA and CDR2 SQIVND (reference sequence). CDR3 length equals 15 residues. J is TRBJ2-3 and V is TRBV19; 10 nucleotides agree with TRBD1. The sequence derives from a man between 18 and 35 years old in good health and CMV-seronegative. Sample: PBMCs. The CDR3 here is CASSRGQGLADTQYF. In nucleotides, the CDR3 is TGTGCCAGTAGCCGGGGACAGGGGTTGGCAGATACGCAGTATTTT.